This T cell receptor (beta chain) was observed in a study of cytomegalovirus exposure and HLA in healthy donors. Study-wide background: In terms of ancestry, the Caucasian-associated cluster contained roughly 81% of the roughly 360 genotyped donors.

Study conclusions and caveats: For most TCR sequences rarity was the rule, although some public TCRs occurred in many donors. Apart from CMV serostatus, no immune exposure information was available.

Germline V lookup: CDR1 MDHEN, CDR2 SYDVKM. This CDR3 spans 20 amino acids. With V trimmed by 6 bases and J by 8 bases, 18 bases remained unmatched. This clone showed up just once. No antigen is known for it. PCR primers comprised 60 Vbeta and 13 Jbeta primers. Sequenced by immunoSEQ multiplex PCR; TCRdb stores in-frame clones only, minus some. The sample contains roughly 190,000 clones, more than 70% of which appear only once. The chain links TRBV28 to TRBJ2-2; the match to TRBD2 covers 16 bases. Sequencing was done on a sample of PBMCs. The source is a man aged 25-45 years in good health and CMV-seropositive. The CDR3 coding sequence is TGTGCCAGCAGAGAGAAACTCCCGGGACTAGCGGGAGGGCCGGGTGGGGAGCTGTTTTTT. Its translation: CASREKLPGLAGGPGGELFF.